This is a list of T cell receptor beta chains from one sample in a study of blood T cell repertoires in COVID-19. Assay used: immunoSEQ multiplex PCR; TCRdb lists only in-frame clones, some missing. Counted here are around 40,000 clones, approximately 96% occurring once; the ten biggest clones make up over 4%. The specimen was peripheral blood. Receptor source: a human donor with active COVID-19. The donor label of this sample is uncertain. Each CDR3 is given without its conserved first and last residue. D genes are given only for firm matches.

D gene	V gene	CDR3 protein
TRBD2	TRBV5-4	ASSISGKGTGELF
TRBD1	TRBV3-1/TRBV3-2	ASSPSGTGGYGEQF
TRBD1	TRBV27	ASSLSWMGTGTHEQY
TRBD1	TRBV2	ASRDRGRVNTQY
.	TRBV7-2	ASSGRQSNEQF
.	TRBV19	ASSIDRIGVSAKNIQY
TRBD1	TRBV10-3	AISPGQFYEQY
TRBD1	TRBV18	ASSSQGARGNTIY
.	TRBV9	ASSVGSGWTEAF
.	TRBV5-1	ASSLTIGEGYT
.	TRBV10-2	ASSERFSGPHEQF
.	TRBV15	ATSKDRGQLLQPQH
.	TRBV29-1	SVETRGYEQY
.	TRBV5-1	ASSLGQGSTDTQY
.	TRBV14	ASSQWGRTPTETQY
TRBD1	TRBV28	ASSSTGHYGYT
TRBD1	TRBV14	ASSQVDRAAPEAF
TRBD2	TRBV27	ASSLQASGNTQY
TRBD2	TRBV3-1/TRBV3-2	ASSQARLAGGETQY
TRBD2	TRBV10-1	ASTPTSARTDTQY
.	TRBV9	ASSARTRSGANVLT
TRBD2	TRBV13	ASSLGFSGGAETQY
.	TRBV6-5	ASSSGATEAF
.	TRBV28	ASSLPREEEQF
TRBD1	TRBV19	ATHSHRGPYEQY
TRBD1	TRBV18	ASSPRGQFQETQY
.	TRBV3-1/TRBV3-2	ASSPLGTDTQY
TRBD1	TRBV9	ASSVGQGSGANVLT
TRBD1	TRBV7-2	ASSPDRGKTDTQY
.	TRBV6-2/TRBV6-3	ASSPQADNSWRGEQY
TRBD1	TRBV7-2	ASSSQGARETQY
.	TRBV9	ASSRLSGNTIY
TRBD2	TRBV6-5	ASSRAARGRNIQY
.	TRBV7-2	ASSLDGRLNTEAF
TRBD1	TRBV2	ASSDGTGAGANVLT
TRBD1	TRBV18	ASSPGTDLY
.	TRBV6-5	ASQQRSSGNTIY
.	TRBV5-4	ASLERTKSTDTQY
.	TRBV21-1	ASSKGWAGLGSYEQY
.	TRBV7-9	ASSAEGGFNEQY
TRBD1	TRBV12-3/TRBV12-4	ASSLGATGSQY